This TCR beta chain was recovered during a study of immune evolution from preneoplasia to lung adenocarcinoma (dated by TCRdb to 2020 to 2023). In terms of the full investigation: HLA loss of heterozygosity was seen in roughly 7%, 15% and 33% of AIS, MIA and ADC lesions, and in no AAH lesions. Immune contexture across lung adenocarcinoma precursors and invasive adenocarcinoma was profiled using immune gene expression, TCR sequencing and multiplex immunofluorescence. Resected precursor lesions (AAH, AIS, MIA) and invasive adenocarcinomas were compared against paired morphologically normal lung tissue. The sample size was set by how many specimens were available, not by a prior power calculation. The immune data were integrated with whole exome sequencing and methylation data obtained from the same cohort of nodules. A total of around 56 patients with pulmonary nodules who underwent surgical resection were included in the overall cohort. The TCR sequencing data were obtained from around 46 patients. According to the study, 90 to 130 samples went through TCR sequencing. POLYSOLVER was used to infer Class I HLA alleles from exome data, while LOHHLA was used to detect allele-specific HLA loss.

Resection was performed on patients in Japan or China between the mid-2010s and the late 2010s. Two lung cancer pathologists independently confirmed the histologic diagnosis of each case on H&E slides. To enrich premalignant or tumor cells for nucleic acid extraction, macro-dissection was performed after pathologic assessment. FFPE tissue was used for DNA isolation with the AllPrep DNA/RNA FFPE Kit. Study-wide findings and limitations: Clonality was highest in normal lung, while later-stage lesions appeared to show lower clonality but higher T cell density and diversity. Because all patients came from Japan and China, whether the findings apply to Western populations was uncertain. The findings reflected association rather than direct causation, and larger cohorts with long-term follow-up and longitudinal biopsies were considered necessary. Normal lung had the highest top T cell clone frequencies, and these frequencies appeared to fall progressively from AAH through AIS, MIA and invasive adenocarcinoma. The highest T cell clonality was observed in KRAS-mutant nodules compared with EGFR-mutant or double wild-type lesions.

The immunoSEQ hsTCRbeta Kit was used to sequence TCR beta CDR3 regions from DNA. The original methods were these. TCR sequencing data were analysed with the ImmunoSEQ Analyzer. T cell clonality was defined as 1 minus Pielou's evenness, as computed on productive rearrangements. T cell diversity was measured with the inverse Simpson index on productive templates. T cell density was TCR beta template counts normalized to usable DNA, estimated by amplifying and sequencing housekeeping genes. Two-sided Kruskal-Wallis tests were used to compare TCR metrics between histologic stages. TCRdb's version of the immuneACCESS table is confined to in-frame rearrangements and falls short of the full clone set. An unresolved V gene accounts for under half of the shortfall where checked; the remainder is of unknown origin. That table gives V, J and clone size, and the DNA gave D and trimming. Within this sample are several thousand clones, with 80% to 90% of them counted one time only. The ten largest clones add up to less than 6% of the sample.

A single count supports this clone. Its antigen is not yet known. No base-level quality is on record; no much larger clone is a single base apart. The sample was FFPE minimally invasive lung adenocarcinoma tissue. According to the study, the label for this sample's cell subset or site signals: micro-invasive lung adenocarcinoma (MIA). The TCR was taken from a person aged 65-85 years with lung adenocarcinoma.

Read as DNA, the sequence is TGTGCCAGCAGTATTGGGACAGGGGGCGGCTACGAGCAGTACTTC. This encodes CASSIGTGGGYEQYF. This chain joins TRBV6-6 to TRBJ2-7; 12 middle bases align to TRBD1. Based on the germline V gene (reference sequence), the CDR1 and CDR2 sequences are MNHNY and SVGAGI. Measured from the cysteine to the phenylalanine, the CDR3 is 15 residues long. The retained sequence is limited to the CDR3, 45 bases, with the frame set at the first base. V lost 5 bases and J lost 3 bases, and the count of bases not matched to a germline gene is 5.